Listed below are T cell receptor beta chains from one sample, sequenced in a study of spatial heterogeneity in lung cancer. TCRdb recomputed calls from the 5' RACE reads with MiXCR, one row per CDR3 protein. The table has tens of thousands of distinct CDR3 sequences, approximately 12% seen once. The sample here was PBMCs, taken at surgery. The receptors here all came from a male donor with early-stage non-small cell lung cancer. Both conserved end residues are part of each CDR3. The D gene is left open where the match is weak. The listing skips clone size in some rows; elsewhere it reads once, few, many or a size class.

d_call j_call clone_size v_call cdr3_aa cdr3_nt
TRBD1 TRBJ2-7 - TRBV5-1 CASSHTTGDRYEQYF TGCGCCAGCAGCCATACGACAGGGGACCGCTACGAGCAGTACTTC
- TRBJ1-1 few TRBV5-1 CASSLSATANTEAFF TGCGCCAGCAGCTTGTCCGCGACAGCTAACACTGAAGCTTTCTTT
TRBD1 TRBJ2-1 many TRBV4-3 CASSQELQGEQFF TGCGCCAGCAGCCAAGAACTACAGGGGGAGCAGTTCTTC
- TRBJ1-2 - TRBV5-1 CASSLSPGDNYGYTF TGCGCCAGCAGCTTGTCCCCAGGAGACAACTATGGCTACACCTTC
- TRBJ1-2 few TRBV6-6 CASTQKGGPGDYGYTF TGTGCCAGCACCCAAAAAGGAGGGCCCGGCGACTATGGCTACACCTTC
- TRBJ2-1 - TRBV20-1 CSATNPGQPNDEQFF TGCAGTGCTACGAATCCGGGACAACCTAACGATGAGCAGTTCTTC
TRBD2 TRBJ2-5 - TRBV6-1 CASRGLAGGEVFGTQYF TGTGCCAGCAGGGGACTAGCGGGGGGCGAGGTATTCGGGACCCAGTACTTC
- TRBJ1-2 few TRBV30 CAWMGGSYGYTF TGTGCCTGGATGGGGGGATCCTATGGCTACACCTTC
- TRBJ2-5 - TRBV11-2 CASSWAQQETQYF TGTGCCAGCAGCTGGGCCCAGCAAGAGACCCAGTACTTC
TRBD2 TRBJ2-7 - TRBV4-2 CASSQEGLLPSGTYEQYF TGTGCCAGCAGCCAAGAGGGCCTATTACCTAGCGGAACCTACGAGCAGTACTTC
TRBD1 TRBJ2-7 few TRBV7-9 CASSATGGLVYEQYF TGTGCCAGCAGCGCGACAGGGGGGTTGGTCTACGAGCAGTACTTC
- TRBJ1-1 many TRBV29-1 CSVARSGTEAFF TGCAGCGTTGCACGGAGCGGGACTGAAGCTTTCTTT
- TRBJ1-2 - TRBV12-3/TRBV12-4 CASSLQGRYYGYTF TGTGCCAGCAGTTTACAGGGAAGATACTATGGCTACACCTTC
- TRBJ2-5 - TRBV20-1 CSARDPTFGETQYF TGCAGTGCTAGAGACCCCACCTTTGGAGAGACCCAGTACTTC
- TRBJ1-5 - TRBV12-3/TRBV12-4 CASSLRGYSNQPQHF TGTGCCAGCAGTTTAAGGGGCTATAGCAATCAGCCCCAGCATTTT
TRBD2 TRBJ2-1 few TRBV10-2 CASLSGRLLFF TGCGCCAGCCTAAGCGGGAGGTTGTTGTTCTTC
- TRBJ2-7 - TRBV12-3/TRBV12-4 CASKPGPSYEQYF TGTGCCAGCAAACCGGGGCCCTCCTACGAGCAGTACTTC
- TRBJ1-2 few TRBV12-3/TRBV12-4 CASSLTDRPQGGYTF TGTGCCAGCAGTCTCACCGACCGTCCACAGGGTGGCTACACCTTC
- TRBJ2-2 few TRBV30 CACGNTGTGNGGELFF TGTGCCTGCGGAAACACCGGGACGGGTAATGGCGGGGAGCTGTTTTTT
- TRBJ2-7 many TRBV6-5 CASSYSRQETYEQYF TGTGCCAGCAGTTACTCGAGACAGGAGACCTACGAGCAGTACTTC
- TRBJ2-3 few TRBV28 CASRVPGIAGTDTQYF TGTGCCAGCAGAGTTCCGGGGATCGCCGGCACAGATACGCAGTATTTT
TRBD1 TRBJ2-1 - TRBV20-1 CSARDGDRIYNEQFF TGCAGTGCTAGGGATGGGGACAGGATCTACAATGAGCAGTTCTTC